Below, 24 T cell receptor beta chains from the same sample are listed, as sequenced in a study of T cell changes during pregnancy in multiple sclerosis. Assay used: immunoSEQ multiplex PCR; TCRdb lists only in-frame clones, some missing. The table lists tens of thousands of clones, 85% to 95% of them singletons. The sample here was CD8+ T cells from peripheral blood mononuclear cells, taken in the third trimester of pregnancy. Source of these receptors: a female donor with multiple sclerosis, enrolled in a pregnancy study.

This chain connects TRBV5-4 to TRBJ1-1; TRBD1 is a possible D gene (6 bases). With 6 bases removed from V and 3 bases from J, the gap between germline ends came to 18 bases. This CDR3 spans 15 amino acids. CDR1 and CDR2 from the germline V gene are SGHNT and YYREEE (reference sequence). The DNA of the CDR3 is TGTGCCAGCACTCCGATTCAGGGGCTTGACACTGAAGCTTTCTTT. It codes for CASTPIQGLDTEAFF.

The chain recombines TRBV5-6 with TRBJ2-3; 10 bases align to TRBD2. This CDR3 has 16 residues. Germline V gene sequence: CDR1 SGHDT, CDR2 YYEEEE. Germline trimming cut 0 bases from V and 6 bases from J; bases unmatched to any gene: 7. The CDR3 DNA reads as TGTGCCAGCAGCTTGGGGCGACTAGCGGGTGAGGATACGCAGTATTTT. Protein: CASSLGRLAGEDTQYF. The variable domain in full, completed from reference TRBV5-6 and TRBJ2-3, reads DAGVTQSPTHLIKTRGQQVTLRCSPKSGHDTVSWYQQALGQGPQFIFQYYEEEERQRGNFPDRFSGHQFPNYSSELNVNALLLGDSALYLCASSLGRLAGEDTQYFGPGTRLTVL.

V is TRBV28 and J is TRBJ1-3, with TRBD1 matching 7 bases. Germline lookup yields CDR1 MDHEN and CDR2 SYDVKM. The CDR3 runs 14 residues. With 5 bases clipped from V and 1 base from J, the junction kept 2 bases outside the gene matches. The DNA of the CDR3 is TGTGCCAGCAGTGCAGGGGGTTCTGGAAACACCATATATTTT. It codes for CASSAGGSGNTIYF.

The chain joins TRBV6-5 to TRBJ1-2, with TRBD1 identical over 8 bases. Trimming took 2 bases from V and 7 from J; bases not matched to a gene: 3. CDR1 and CDR2 (germline): MNHEY, SVGAGI. This CDR3 is 13 amino acids long. The CDR3 is CASSYGTGGGYTF. In nucleotides, the CDR3 is TGTGCCAGCAGTTACGGCACAGGGGGTGGCTACACCTTC.

The chain employs TRBV5-6 and TRBJ1-6; 7 nucleotides line up with TRBD1. V was clipped by 0 bases and J by 7 bases; unmatched bases: 1. This CDR3 is 14 amino acids long. CDR1 and CDR2 (germline): SGHDT, YYEEEE. The CDR3: CASSLGQGNSPLHF. The CDR3 coding sequence is TGTGCCAGCAGCTTGGGACAGGGCAATTCACCCCTCCACTTT. Full variable domain (rest looked up from reference TRBV5-6 and TRBJ1-6): DAGVTQSPTHLIKTRGQQVTLRCSPKSGHDTVSWYQQALGQGPQFIFQYYEEEERQRGNFPDRFSGHQFPNYSSELNVNALLLGDSALYLCASSLGQGNSPLHFGNGTRLTVT.

Notes on this clone: The sample contains more than one DNA sequence encoding this CDR3. V gene TRBV2 combines with J gene TRBJ2-5; TRBD2 matches 10 bases. CDR1 is SNHLY, CDR2 FYNNEI, per germline. CDR3 size: 15 residues. V trimming: 4 bases; J trimming: 0 bases; junction bases outside the gene matches: 2. The CDR3 loop is CASSGLAGDQETQYF. CDR3 in DNA: TGTGCCAGCAGTGGCCTAGCGGGGGACCAAGAGACCCAGTACTTC.

The rearrangement joins TRBV7-9 to TRBJ2-7; tentatively, D is TRBD1 (6 bases). The CDR3 has 16 amino acids. Looked up from germline, CDR1 is SEHNR and CDR2 is FQNEAQ (reference sequence). V lost 5 bases, J lost 3 bases, and 20 bases lay in between. As DNA, the CDR3 is TGTGCCAGCAGCCCAGCTCTAGTTGACAGGCGCTACGAGCAGTACTTC. Amino acid sequence: CASSPALVDRRYEQYF.

This chain connects TRBV27 to TRBJ2-7, with 10 bases fitting TRBD1. Unmatched junction bases numbered 2, after V lost 3 bases and J lost 3 bases. This CDR3 region has 14 residues. Germline assignment: CDR1 MNHEY and CDR2 SMNVEV (reference sequence). CDR3 DNA sequence: TGTGCCAGCAGTTTTCGGACAGGGGGCTACGAGCAGTACTTC. It is translated as CASSFRTGGYEQYF.

This clone appeared a single time. The V call is TRBV14, the J call TRBJ2-5; D gene unclear. Between the trimmed V and J ends, which lost 3 bases and 2 bases, there was a span of 4 bases. The CDR3 extends over 12 amino acids. Looked up from germline, CDR1 is SGHDN and CDR2 is FVKESK. DNA of the CDR3: TGTGCCAGCAGCCATACACAAGAGACCCAGTACTTC. Translating gives CASSHTQETQYF.

A single count supports this clone. The J gene is TRBJ1-2, the V gene TRBV4-1; D possibly corresponds to TRBD1 (6 bases). The germline V gene has CDR1 MGHRA and CDR2 YSYEKL. Trimming shortened V by 4 bases and J by 3 bases, and 15 bases separated the two germline ends. This CDR3 has 15 amino acids. The CDR3 DNA follows: TGCGCCAGCAGCCCCAGTTGGGGGGGCGACTATGGCTACACCTTC. Translating it yields CASSPSWGGDYGYTF.

The chain joins TRBV5-6 to TRBJ2-7; D may be TRBD1 (7 bases). This CDR3 region has 13 residues. Per the germline V gene, CDR1 is SGHDT and CDR2 is YYEEEE. The V gene lost 5 bases and the J gene lost 1 base, with 10 bases spanning the gap. DNA for the CDR3: TGTGCCAGCAGGCGGGACAGTTCCTACGAGCAGTACTTC. Protein product: CASRRDSSYEQYF.

V usage is TRBV5-8 and J usage is TRBJ2-7, with TRBD2 matching over 10 bases. V trimming: 4 bases; J trimming: 0 bases; junction bases outside the gene matches: 16. The CDR3 consists of 19 residues. From germline, CDR1 is SGHTS and CDR2 YDEGEE. The CDR3 nucleotides are TGTGCCAGCAGCGGACGCATAGCGGGGGGCGCAACCAGCTCCTACGAGCAGTACTTC. Protein sequence: CASSGRIAGGATSSYEQYF.

The chain joins TRBV7-6 to TRBJ1-1, with TRBD1 identical over 9 bases. The V segment lost 5 bases and the J segment 5 bases; nucleotides outside the gene matches: 12. This CDR3 is 16 amino acids long. In germline, CDR1 is SGHVS, CDR2 FNYEAQ. The CDR3 sequence is CASSALQGARDTEAFF. CDR3 nucleotides: TGTGCCAGCAGCGCATTACAGGGGGCGCGAGATACTGAAGCTTTCTTT.

J is TRBJ1-4 and V is TRBV5-6, with 9 bases identical to TRBD1. J gave up 4 bases and V 4 bases, and 5 bases lay outside the gene matches. Per germline, CDR1 SGHDT and CDR2 YYEEEE. CDR3 size: 15 residues. In DNA, the CDR3 is TGTGCCAGCAGCGGAGGGACAGGGAGTAATGAAAAACTGTTTTTT. This translates into CASSGGTGSNEKLFF.

J is TRBJ2-7 and V is TRBV11-2, with a weak D call TRBD1 (6 bases). CDR3 length: 13 residues. The germline gives CDR1 SGHAT, CDR2 FQNNGV. Trimming cost V 5 bases and J 4 bases, with 12 bases left between them. The CDR3 is CASSEGDSYEQYF. CDR3 bases: TGTGCCAGCAGCGAGGGGGATTCTTACGAGCAGTACTTC.

The sample holds one count of this clone. CDR3 residues: CASSYSTKTGDYEQYF. The CDR3 nucleotides are TGTGCCAGCAGTTACTCGACGAAGACAGGCGACTACGAGCAGTACTTC. The chain has TRBV6-6 and TRBJ2-7; D might be TRBD1 (6 bases). Germline V gene data show CDR1 as MNHNY and CDR2 as SVGAGI (reference sequence). The V and J ends lost 0 bases and 3 bases respectively, with 15 bases between them. The CDR3 runs 16 residues.

This chain connects TRBV6-5 to TRBJ2-7, with a weak D call TRBD1 (6 bases). V shed 5 bases and J shed 2 bases, with 13 bases lying between them. This CDR3 comprises 14 residues. From germline, CDR1 is MNHEY and CDR2 SVGAGI. CDR3 DNA: TGTGCCAGCAGTCTAGGACAGCGAGCCTACGAGCAGTACTTC. This codes for CASSLGQRAYEQYF.

This chain uses TRBV28 with TRBJ2-7, with TRBD1 matching 7 bases. Germline V lookup: CDR1 MDHEN, CDR2 SYDVKM. V lost 6 bases and J lost 4; bases outside the gene matches: 18. CDR3 length: 17 residues. The CDR3 coding sequence is TGTGCCAGCAGACCTCCGGGACAGTCGACGAGGGCTTACGAGCAGTACTTC. Protein product: CASRPPGQSTRAYEQYF.

The chain links TRBV9 to TRBJ1-2; D not resolved. The CDR3 sequence is 13 residues long. Trimming removed 4 bases at V and 4 bases at J, with 11 bases between. Per germline, CDR1 SGDLS and CDR2 YYNGEE. The CDR3 DNA reads as TGTGCCAGCAGCTCCTCTGCGCTCTATGGCTACACCTTC. Translated: CASSSSALYGYTF.

This clone was detected only once. The J gene is TRBJ1-6, the V gene TRBV19, with 9 bases matching TRBD1. The ends lost 5 bases at V and 8 bases at J; junction bases unmatched: 7. This CDR3 region has 15 residues. Looked up from germline, CDR1 is LNHDA and CDR2 is SQIVND (reference sequence). For the CDR3, the DNA is TGTGCCAGTAGTCACGGGACAGGGACCCATTCACCCCTCCACTTT. Protein sequence: CASSHGTGTHSPLHF.

The gene calls are TRBV6-1 and TRBJ1-5; weak D call: TRBD1 (6 bases). The CDR3 has 13 residues. V gave up 6 bases and J gave up 10 bases, with 16 bases separating them. Germline V CDR1 and CDR2: MNHNS, SASEGT. The CDR3 bases are TGTGCCAGCAGGAGGGACATGCGGAACCCCCAGCATTTT. Translation: CASRRDMRNPQHF.

The V and J genes are TRBV4-1 and TRBJ2-7; 9 bases match TRBD1. Germline values: CDR1 MGHRA, CDR2 YSYEKL. The trim removed 8 bases at V and 6 bases at J, leaving 11 bases unmatched. This CDR3 contains 14 residues. Here the CDR3 reads CASGPTGTGREQYF. CDR3 nucleotide sequence: TGCGCCAGCGGGCCCACCGGGACAGGGCGCGAGCAGTACTTC.

J is TRBJ1-2 and V is TRBV29-1, with D hard to call. Trimming shortened V by 0 bases and J by 6 bases, and 11 bases separated the two germline ends. Per the germline V gene, CDR1 is SQVTM and CDR2 is ANQGSEA. The CDR3 consists of 13 residues. The CDR3 DNA follows: TGCAGCGTTGAAGATTTTCCTGGAGATGGCTACACCTTC. This sequence encodes CSVEDFPGDGYTF.

The chain is built from TRBV7-9 and TRBJ1-1, with 7 bases that match TRBD1. J gave up 7 bases and V 2 bases, and 10 bases lay outside the gene matches. Germline V gene data show CDR1 as SEHNR and CDR2 as FQNEAQ (reference sequence). This CDR3 spans 15 amino acids. The DNA of the CDR3 is TGTGCCAGCAGCTTAACCGGGACAGATAAAGATGAAGCTTTCTTT. Translating gives CASSLTGTDKDEAFF.